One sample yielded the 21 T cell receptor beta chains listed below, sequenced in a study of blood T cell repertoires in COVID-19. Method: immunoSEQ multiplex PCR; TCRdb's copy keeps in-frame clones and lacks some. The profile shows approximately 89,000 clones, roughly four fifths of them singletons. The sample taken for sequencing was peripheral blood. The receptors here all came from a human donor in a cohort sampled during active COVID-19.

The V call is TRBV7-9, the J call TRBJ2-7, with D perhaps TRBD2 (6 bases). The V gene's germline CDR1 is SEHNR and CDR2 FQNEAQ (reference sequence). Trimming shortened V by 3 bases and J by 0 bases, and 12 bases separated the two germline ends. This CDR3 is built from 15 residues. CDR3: CASSFSGVSSYEQYF. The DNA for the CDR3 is TGTGCCAGCAGCTTTAGCGGCGTGAGCTCCTACGAGCAGTACTTC.

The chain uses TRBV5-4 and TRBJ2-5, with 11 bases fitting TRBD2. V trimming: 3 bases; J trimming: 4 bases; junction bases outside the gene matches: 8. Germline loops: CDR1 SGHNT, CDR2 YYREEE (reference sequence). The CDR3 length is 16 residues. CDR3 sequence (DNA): TGTGCCAGCAGCTACGGTAGCGGGGGGGCCCGAGAGACCCAGTACTTC. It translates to CASSYGSGGARETQYF.

In nucleotides, the CDR3 is TGTGCCAGCTCGATAGCGGGGGGCCCAGATACGCAGTATTTT. Protein: CASSIAGGPDTQYF. The V call is TRBV18, the J call TRBJ2-3; 10 nucleotides align to TRBD2. CDR3 length equals 14 residues. Unmatched junction bases numbered 4, after V lost 6 bases and J lost 4 bases. CDR1 is KGHSH and CDR2 is LQKENI in the germline V gene. The full variable domain, rest sourced from reference TRBV18 and TRBJ2-3, is NAGVMQNPRHLVRRRGQEARLRCSPMKGHSHVYWYRQLPEEGLKFMVYLQKENIIDESGMPKERFSAEFPKEGPSILRIQQVVRGDSAAYFCASSIAGGPDTQYFGPGTRLTVL.

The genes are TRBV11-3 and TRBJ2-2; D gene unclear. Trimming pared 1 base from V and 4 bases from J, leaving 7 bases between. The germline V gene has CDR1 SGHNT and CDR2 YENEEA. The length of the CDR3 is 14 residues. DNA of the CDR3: TGTGCCAGCAGCTTAGGAGGCGCCACCGGGGAGCTGTTTTTT. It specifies CASSLGGATGELFF.

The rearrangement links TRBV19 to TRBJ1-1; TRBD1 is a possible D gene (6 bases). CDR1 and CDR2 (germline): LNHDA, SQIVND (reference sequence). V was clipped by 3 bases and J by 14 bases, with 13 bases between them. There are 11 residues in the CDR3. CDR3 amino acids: CASSMGQGRFF. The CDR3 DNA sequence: TGTGCCAGTAGTATGGGGCAGGGGCGCTTCTTT. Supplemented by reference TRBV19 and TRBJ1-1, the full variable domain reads DGGITQSPKYLFRKEGQNVTLSCEQNLNHDAMYWYRQDPGQGLRLIYYSQIVNDFQKGDIAEGYSVSREKKESFPLTVTSAQKNPTAFYLCASSMGQGRFFGQGTRLTVV.

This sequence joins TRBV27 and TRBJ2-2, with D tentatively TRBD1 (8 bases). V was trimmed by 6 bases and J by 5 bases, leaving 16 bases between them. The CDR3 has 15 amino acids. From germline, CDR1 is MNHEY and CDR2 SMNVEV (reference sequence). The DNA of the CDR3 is TGTGCCAGCAGCTATGACAGGGGAGGGACCGGGGAGCTGTTTTTT. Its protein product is CASSYDRGGTGELFF.

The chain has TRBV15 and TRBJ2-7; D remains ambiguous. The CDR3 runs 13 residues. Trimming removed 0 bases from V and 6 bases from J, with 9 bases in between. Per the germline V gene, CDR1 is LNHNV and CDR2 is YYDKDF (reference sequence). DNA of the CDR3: TGTGCCACCAGCAGAGAAAAATTCCTCGAGCAGTACTTC. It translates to CATSREKFLEQYF.

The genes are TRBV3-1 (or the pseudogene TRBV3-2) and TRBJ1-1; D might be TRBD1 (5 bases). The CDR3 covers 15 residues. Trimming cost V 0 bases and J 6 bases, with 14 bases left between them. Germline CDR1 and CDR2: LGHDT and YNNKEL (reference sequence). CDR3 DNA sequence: TGTGCCAGCAGCCAAGATATGCGGAGGGGTTCTGAAGCTTTCTTT. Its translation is CASSQDMRRGSEAFF.

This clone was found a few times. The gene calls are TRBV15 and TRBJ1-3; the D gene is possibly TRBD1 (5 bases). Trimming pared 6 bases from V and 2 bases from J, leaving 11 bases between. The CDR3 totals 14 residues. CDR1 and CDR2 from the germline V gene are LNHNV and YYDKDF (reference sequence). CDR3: CATREGTAGNTIYF. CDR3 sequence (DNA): TGTGCCACCAGAGAGGGGACTGCTGGAAACACCATATATTTT.

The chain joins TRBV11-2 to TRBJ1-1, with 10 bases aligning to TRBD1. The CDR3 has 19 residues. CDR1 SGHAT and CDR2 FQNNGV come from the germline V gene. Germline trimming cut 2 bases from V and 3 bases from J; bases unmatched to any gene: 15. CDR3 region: CASSLLFSGTGEGHTEAFF. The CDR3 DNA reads TGTGCCAGCAGCTTACTCTTTTCTGGGACAGGGGAGGGGCACACTGAAGCTTTCTTT.

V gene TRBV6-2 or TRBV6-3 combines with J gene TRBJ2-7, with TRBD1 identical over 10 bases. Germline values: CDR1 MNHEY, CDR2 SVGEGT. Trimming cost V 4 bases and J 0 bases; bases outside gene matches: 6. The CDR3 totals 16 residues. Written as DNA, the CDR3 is TGTGCCAGCAGTTCCCCGGGACAGGGGATCTCCTACGAGCAGTACTTC. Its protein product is CASSSPGQGISYEQYF.

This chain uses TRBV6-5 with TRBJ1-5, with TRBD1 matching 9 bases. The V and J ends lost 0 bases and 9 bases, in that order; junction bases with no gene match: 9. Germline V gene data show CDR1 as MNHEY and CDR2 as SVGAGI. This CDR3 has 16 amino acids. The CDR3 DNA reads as TGTGCCAGCAGTTACTCGACAGGGGGGTCAATAGGGCCCCAGCATTTT. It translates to CASSYSTGGSIGPQHF.

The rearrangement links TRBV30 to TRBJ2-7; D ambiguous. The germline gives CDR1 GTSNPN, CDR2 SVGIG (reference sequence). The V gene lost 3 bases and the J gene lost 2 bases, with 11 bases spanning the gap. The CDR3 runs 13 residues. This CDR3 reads CAWRPTVAYEQYF. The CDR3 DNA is TGTGCCTGGAGACCCACAGTAGCCTACGAGCAGTACTTC.

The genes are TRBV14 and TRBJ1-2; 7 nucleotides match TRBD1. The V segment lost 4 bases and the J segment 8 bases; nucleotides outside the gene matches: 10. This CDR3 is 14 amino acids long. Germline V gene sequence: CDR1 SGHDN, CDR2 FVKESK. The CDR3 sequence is CASSRLTGSEGYTF. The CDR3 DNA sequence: TGTGCCAGCAGCCGTCTGACAGGGTCTGAAGGCTACACCTTC.

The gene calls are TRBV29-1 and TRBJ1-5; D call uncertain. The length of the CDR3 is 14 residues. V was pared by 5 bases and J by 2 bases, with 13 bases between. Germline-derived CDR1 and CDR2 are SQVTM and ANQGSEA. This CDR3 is CSVLTAGGNQPQHF. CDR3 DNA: TGCAGCGTTCTGACCGCGGGTGGCAATCAGCCCCAGCATTTT. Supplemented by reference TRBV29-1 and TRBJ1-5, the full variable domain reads SAVISQKPSRDICQRGTSLTIQCQVDSQVTMMFWYRQQPGQSLTLIATANQGSEATYESGFVIDKFPISRPNLTFSTLTVSNMSPEDSSIYLCSVLTAGGNQPQHFGDGTRLSIL.

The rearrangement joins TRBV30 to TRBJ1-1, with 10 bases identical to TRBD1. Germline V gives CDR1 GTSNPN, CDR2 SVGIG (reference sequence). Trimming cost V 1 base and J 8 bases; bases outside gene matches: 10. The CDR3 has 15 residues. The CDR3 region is CAWSAGGTGAREAFF. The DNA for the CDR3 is TGTGCCTGGAGTGCTGGGGGGACAGGGGCCCGGGAAGCTTTCTTT.

CDR3 sequence: CASSRDLPGQGPEQYF. In DNA, the CDR3 is TGTGCCAGCAGCCGAGACCTGCCGGGACAGGGTCCTGAGCAGTACTTC. The chain combines TRBV14 with TRBJ2-7, with TRBD1 identical over 9 bases. The germline gives CDR1 SGHDN, CDR2 FVKESK. CDR3 length: 16 amino acids. The V segment lost 4 bases and the J segment 7 bases; nucleotides outside the gene matches: 14.

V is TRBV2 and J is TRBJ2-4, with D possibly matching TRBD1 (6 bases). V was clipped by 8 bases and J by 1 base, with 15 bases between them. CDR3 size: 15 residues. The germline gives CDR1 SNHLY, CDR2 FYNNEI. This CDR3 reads CASELQGMAKNIQYF. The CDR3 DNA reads TGTGCCAGCGAACTACAGGGTATGGCCAAAAACATTCAGTACTTC.

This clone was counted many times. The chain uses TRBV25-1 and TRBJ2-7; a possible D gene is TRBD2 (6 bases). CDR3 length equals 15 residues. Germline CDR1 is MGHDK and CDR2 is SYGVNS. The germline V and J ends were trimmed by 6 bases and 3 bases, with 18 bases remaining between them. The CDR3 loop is CASSDPGGGDYEQYF. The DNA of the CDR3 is TGTGCCAGCAGCGACCCAGGTGGAGGGGACTACGAGCAGTACTTC.

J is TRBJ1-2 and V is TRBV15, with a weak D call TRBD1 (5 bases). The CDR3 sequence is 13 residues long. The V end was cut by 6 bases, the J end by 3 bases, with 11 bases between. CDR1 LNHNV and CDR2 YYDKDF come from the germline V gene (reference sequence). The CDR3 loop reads CATSHRGDYGYTF. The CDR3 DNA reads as TGTGCCACCAGTCATCGGGGGGACTATGGCTACACCTTC.

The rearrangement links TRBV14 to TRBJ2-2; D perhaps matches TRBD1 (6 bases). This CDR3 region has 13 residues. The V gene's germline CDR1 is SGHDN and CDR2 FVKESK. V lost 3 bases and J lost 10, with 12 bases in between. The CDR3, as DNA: TGTGCCAGCAGCCAGACCACAGGGCTGGAGCTGTTTTTT. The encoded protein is CASSQTTGLELFF.